These 18 T cell receptor beta chains were sequenced from one sample in a study of cytomegalovirus exposure and HLA in healthy donors. In the PCR, 60 Vbeta and 13 Jbeta primers were used. Produced via immunoSEQ multiplex PCR; TCRdb's table is partial and in-frame only. The sample includes roughly 120,000 clones. The sample was PBMCs. Source of these receptors: a man between 18 and 35 years old in good health and CMV-seronegative.

The chain has TRBV9 and TRBJ1-3, with D perhaps matching TRBD1 (5 bases). The germline V gene has CDR1 SGDLS and CDR2 YYNGEE. The V and J ends lost 4 bases and 4 bases respectively, with 18 bases between them. The CDR3 covers 16 residues. CDR3 sequence: CASSLTQGESGNTIYF. The CDR3, as DNA: TGTGCCAGCAGCCTTACCCAGGGTGAATCCGGAAACACCATATATTTT.

The genes are TRBV7-9 and TRBJ2-5, with TRBD1 identical over 8 bases. CDR1 and CDR2 (germline): SEHNR, FQNEAQ (reference sequence). V shed 3 bases, J shed 2 bases, and the junction held 5 bases outside the gene matches. The CDR3 length is 15 residues. The CDR3 DNA sequence: TGTGCCAGCAGCTTCCGGTGGGACAGGCAAGAGACCCAGTACTTC. The encoded protein is CASSFRWDRQETQYF. Full variable domain (rest looked up from reference TRBV7-9 and TRBJ2-5): DTGVSQNPRHKITKRGQNVTFRCDPISEHNRLYWYRQTLGQGPEFLTYFQNEAQLEKSRLLSDRFSAERPKGSFSTLEIQRTEQGDSAMYLCASSFRWDRQETQYFGPGTRLLVL.

The chain combines TRBV27 with TRBJ1-2; no firm D call. There are 14 residues in the CDR3. Trimming shortened V by 0 bases and J by 2 bases, and 7 bases separated the two germline ends. Germline assignment: CDR1 MNHEY and CDR2 SMNVEV (reference sequence). CDR3 DNA: TGTGCCAGCAGTTTATCCCACAGAAACTATGGCTACACCTTC. It encodes CASSLSHRNYGYTF.

The chain joins TRBV6-1 to TRBJ1-1; perhaps TRBD1 as D (6 bases). Trimming pared 7 bases from V and 0 bases from J, leaving 9 bases between. Germline V gene sequence: CDR1 MNHNS, CDR2 SASEGT. This CDR3 has 13 residues. The CDR3 DNA reads TGTGCCAGCAATGGACAGCTGAACACTGAAGCTTTCTTT. As protein: CASNGQLNTEAFF.

The chain joins TRBV20-1 to TRBJ2-4; D perhaps matches TRBD2 (6 bases). The ends were cut back, 5 bases at V and 8 bases at J, with 10 bases in the middle. This CDR3 is built from 11 residues. Germline CDR1 DFQATT, CDR2 SNEGSKA (reference sequence). This CDR3 is CSASGGYIQYF. For the CDR3, the DNA is TGCAGTGCTTCAGGAGGGTACATTCAGTACTTC.

The genes are TRBV18 and TRBJ1-4; weak D call: TRBD1 (5 bases). Germline CDR1 and CDR2: KGHSH and LQKENI. V dropped 3 bases and J dropped 8 bases, with 16 bases sitting between them. The CDR3 consists of 15 residues. The DNA for the CDR3 is TGTGCCAGCTCACCGGGCCAGGGAGGATGGGAAAAACTGTTTTTT. This encodes CASSPGQGGWEKLFF.

The V and J genes are TRBV10-1 and TRBJ2-7; 11 nucleotides align to TRBD2. The CDR3 is made up of 15 amino acids. The V gene's germline CDR1 is WNHNN and CDR2 SYGVQD (reference sequence). With 3 bases clipped from V and 3 bases from J, the junction kept 4 bases outside the gene matches. This chain's CDR3 is CASSELAGANYEQYF. The CDR3 DNA reads TGCGCCAGCAGTGAACTAGCGGGGGCCAACTACGAGCAGTACTTC.

The rearrangement joins TRBV2 to TRBJ1-1; 7 positions agree with TRBD1. With 6 bases clipped from V and 2 bases from J, the junction kept 6 bases outside the gene matches. Germline V gene data show CDR1 as SNHLY and CDR2 as FYNNEI. The CDR3 runs 14 residues. CDR3 loop: CASRTGFRNTEAFF. CDR3 in DNA: TGTGCCAGCAGGACAGGGTTCAGAAACACTGAAGCTTTCTTT.

CDR3 bases: TGTGCCAGCAACTCCCAGATAGTCGGGTCACGCACAGATACGCAGTATTTT. Translated: CASNSQIVGSRTDTQYF. The chain is built from TRBV11-2 and TRBJ2-3; D not resolved. Trimming removed 7 bases from V and 1 base from J, with 21 bases in between. The CDR3 is 17 amino acids. The germline V gene has CDR1 SGHAT and CDR2 FQNNGV.

V and J are TRBV19 and TRBJ2-3; a possible D gene is TRBD1 (5 bases). Germline V gene lookup returns CDR1 LNHDA and CDR2 SQIVND (reference sequence). Trimming removed 4 bases from V and 9 bases from J, with 14 bases in between. The CDR3 runs 13 residues. CDR3 loop: CASSTAVRGTQYF. The DNA of the CDR3 is TGTGCCAGTAGTACGGCGGTTAGGGGCACGCAGTATTTT.

CDR3 sequence (DNA): TGTGCCAGCAGCCCTTCGGACAGGGGGCATGTTAAAGGCTTATATGGCTACACCTTC. Protein product: CASSPSDRGHVKGLYGYTF. This sequence joins TRBV7-3 and TRBJ1-2; 11 bases map to TRBD1. This CDR3 comprises 19 residues. The V segment lost 5 bases and the J segment 5 bases; nucleotides outside the gene matches: 19. Germline V CDR1 and CDR2: SGHTA, FQGTGA.

The chain employs TRBV5-1 and TRBJ1-6; 11 bases are a match to TRBD1. The V segment lost 3 bases and the J segment 7 bases; nucleotides outside the gene matches: 3. Germline-derived CDR1 and CDR2 are SGHRS and YFSETQ. The CDR3 length is 15 residues. CDR3 sequence reads: CASSSGQGANSPLHF. The CDR3 coding sequence is TGCGCCAGCAGCTCCGGACAGGGGGCGAATTCACCCCTCCACTTT. Supplemented by reference TRBV5-1 and TRBJ1-6, the full variable domain reads KAGVTQTPRYLIKTRGQQVTLSCSPISGHRSVSWYQQTPGQGLQFLFEYFSETQRNKGNFPGRFSGRQFSNSRSEMNVSTLELGDSALYLCASSSGQGANSPLHFGNGTRLTVT.

Concerning this clone: Other DNA sequences within the sample encode an identical CDR3. J is TRBJ1-5 and V is TRBV6-5; 8 bases agree with TRBD1. The CDR3 has 14 residues. V was pared by 4 bases and J by 4 bases, with 3 bases of the junction left unmatched. Germline CDR1 and CDR2: MNHEY and SVGAGI. CDR3 in amino acids: CASSSDRGNQPQHF. Written as DNA, the CDR3 is TGTGCCAGCAGTTCCGACAGGGGTAATCAGCCCCAGCATTTT.

The chain recombines TRBV28 with TRBJ1-1; D uncertain. Germline CDR1 is MDHEN and CDR2 is SYDVKM. This CDR3 region has 14 residues. The V and J ends lost 1 base and 4 bases respectively, with 10 bases between them. In nucleotides, the CDR3 is TGTGCCAGCAGTTTATCCTCTGCGGGCACTGAAGCTTTCTTT. As protein: CASSLSSAGTEAFF.

This chain connects TRBV9 to TRBJ2-1, with D perhaps matching TRBD2 (6 bases). Germline V gene data show CDR1 as SGDLS and CDR2 as YYNGEE. Deletions cut 3 bases from V and 7 bases from J, with 23 bases between. The length of the CDR3 is 17 residues. CDR3 sequence: CASSAGTFPGPLNEQFF. CDR3 nucleotides: TGTGCCAGCAGCGCTGGGACTTTTCCTGGCCCGTTGAATGAGCAGTTCTTC.

The chain combines TRBV6-5 with TRBJ1-1; D call uncertain. V lost 0 bases to trimming and J lost 7 bases, with 9 bases between them. The CDR3 spans 13 residues. CDR1 is MNHEY and CDR2 is SVGAGI in the germline V gene. The CDR3 DNA reads TGTGCCAGCAGTTACTCTCGGCGGGATGAAGCTTTCTTT. It encodes CASSYSRRDEAFF.

V and J are TRBV18 and TRBJ1-1; the D gene is possibly TRBD1 (5 bases). Looked up from germline, CDR1 is KGHSH and CDR2 is LQKENI. Between the trimmed V and J ends, which lost 8 bases and 0 bases, there was a span of 13 bases. CDR3 length: 14 amino acids. The CDR3 sequence is CASRGQNMNTEAFF. The CDR3 DNA reads as TGTGCCAGCAGAGGACAAAATATGAACACTGAAGCTTTCTTT. Complete variable domain (other parts from reference TRBV18 and TRBJ1-1): NAGVMQNPRHLVRRRGQEARLRCSPMKGHSHVYWYRQLPEEGLKFMVYLQKENIIDESGMPKERFSAEFPKEGPSILRIQQVVRGDSAAYFCASRGQNMNTEAFFGQGTRLTVV.

The chain carries TRBV2 and TRBJ2-5; possible D gene TRBD1, 6 bases. With the DNA end fitting TRBJ2-7 better, the J assignment may be wrong. This CDR3 has 16 residues. Per germline, CDR1 SNHLY and CDR2 FYNNEI. In DNA form, the CDR3 reads TGTGCCAGCAGTGAAGCAGTTTGGACAGTCTCCTACGAGCAGTACTTC. Its translation is CASSEAVWTVSYEQYF.